Following are 20 T cell receptor beta chains from one sample sequenced in a study of siplizumab effects on memory and regulatory T cells. Sequencing was performed with immunoSEQ multiplex PCR; in TCRdb, only in-frame clones are kept and a portion is missing. The data contain 70,000 to 95,000 clones, around 97% of them singletons. Sequenced sample: naive CD4+ T cells sorted from blood. The receptors here all came from a human donor in good health.

This chain joins TRBV9 and TRBJ1-1; no firm D call. The CDR3 runs 13 residues. Germline assignment: CDR1 SGDLS and CDR2 YYNGEE. V dropped 4 bases and J dropped 4 bases, with 11 bases sitting between them. CDR3 protein: CASSQGWVTEAFF. The DNA for the CDR3 is TGTGCCAGCAGCCAAGGGTGGGTCACTGAAGCTTTCTTT.

The V call is TRBV11-2, the J call TRBJ1-1; D not resolved. This CDR3 region has 14 residues. V lost 3 bases to trimming and J lost 1 base, with 9 bases between them. From germline, CDR1 is SGHAT and CDR2 FQNNGV. The CDR3 sequence is CASSFFGRNTEAFF. The CDR3 nucleotides read TGTGCCAGCAGCTTTTTCGGGCGGAACACTGAAGCTTTCTTT. The whole variable domain, filled in from reference TRBV11-2 and TRBJ1-1, reads EAGVAQSPRYKIIEKRQSVAFWCNPISGHATLYWYQQILGQGPKLLIQFQNNGVVDDSQLPKDRFSAERLKGVDSTLKIQPAKLEDSAVYLCASSFFGRNTEAFFGQGTRLTVV.

CDR3 sequence reads: CAISGTGANQPQHF. The CDR3 coding sequence is TGTGCCATCAGCGGGACAGGGGCCAATCAGCCCCAGCATTTT. The V and J genes are TRBV10-3 and TRBJ1-5, with 10 bases identical to TRBD1. CDR1 ENHRY and CDR2 SYGVKD come from the germline V gene. The CDR3 has 14 amino acids. With V trimmed by 6 bases and J by 3 bases, 2 bases remained unmatched.

The V and J genes are TRBV10-2 and TRBJ1-1; D is perhaps TRBD1 (6 bases). From germline, CDR1 is WSHSY and CDR2 SAAADI. Trimming removed 3 bases from V and 4 bases from J, with 12 bases in between. The CDR3 sequence is 14 residues long. The CDR3 nucleotides are TGCGCCAGCAGTGACCAAGCAGGGGTCACTGAAGCTTTCTTT. Translation gives CASSDQAGVTEAFF.

The rearrangement joins TRBV20-1 to TRBJ2-3; D call uncertain. Germline CDR1 is DFQATT and CDR2 is SNEGSKA (reference sequence). Trimming shortened V by 1 base and J by 4 bases, and 3 bases separated the two germline ends. The CDR3 is made up of 11 amino acids. The CDR3: CSARAPDTQYF. CDR3 bases: TGCAGTGCTAGAGCCCCAGATACGCAGTATTTT.

The rearrangement links TRBV19 to TRBJ2-3; TRBD2 matches at 7 bases. V gave up 7 bases and J gave up 0 bases; unmatched junction bases: 7. The CDR3 spans 15 residues. Germline loops: CDR1 LNHDA, CDR2 SQIVND (reference sequence). CDR3 protein: CASKVGRGSTDTQYF. The CDR3 nucleotides are TGTGCCAGTAAGGTCGGGCGGGGGAGCACAGATACGCAGTATTTT.

V and J are TRBV28 and TRBJ2-3; TRBD2 aligns across 14 bases. Trimming cost V 5 bases and J 0 bases; bases outside gene matches: 4. This CDR3 comprises 17 residues. Germline V gene data show CDR1 as MDHEN and CDR2 as SYDVKM. This CDR3 is CASSRTSGGPSTDTQYF. In DNA form, the CDR3 reads TGTGCCAGCAGTCGGACTAGCGGGGGGCCTAGCACAGATACGCAGTATTTT.

This clone was observed once. The chain employs TRBV30 and TRBJ2-7, with 7 bases that match TRBD1. V trimming: 1 base; J trimming: 3 bases; junction bases outside the gene matches: 3. This CDR3 is 13 amino acids long. Germline V gives CDR1 GTSNPN, CDR2 SVGIG (reference sequence). CDR3: CAWSGGQYYEQYF. As DNA, the CDR3 is TGTGCCTGGAGTGGGGGACAGTACTACGAGCAGTACTTC.

The chain recombines TRBV6-4 with TRBJ2-7; 9 bases are a match to TRBD1. The V and J ends lost 2 bases and 5 bases, in that order; junction bases with no gene match: 7. CDR1 and CDR2 (germline): MRHNA, SNTAGT. CDR3 size: 15 residues. The CDR3 loop reads CASSDPRDREDEQYF. In DNA form, the CDR3 reads TGTGCCAGCAGTGACCCCCGGGACAGGGAGGACGAGCAGTACTTC.

The CDR3 DNA is TGTGCCACCTCCGGTGAGACTGAAGCTTTCTTT. It translates to CATSGETEAFF. This sequence joins TRBV2 and TRBJ1-1; D gene ambiguous. The germline V gene has CDR1 SNHLY and CDR2 FYNNEI. V was pared by 10 bases and J by 5 bases, with 11 bases between. This CDR3 has 11 residues. Drawing the rest from reference TRBV2 and TRBJ1-1, the complete variable domain is EPEVTQTPSHQVTQMGQEVILRCVPISNHLYFYWYRQILGQKVEFLVSFYNNEISEKSEIFDDQFSVERPDGSNFTLKIRSTKLEDSAMYFCATSGETEAFFGQGTRLTVV.

V is TRBV19 and J is TRBJ2-5; D unclear. CDR1 and CDR2 (germline): LNHDA, SQIVND (reference sequence). Trimming took 5 bases from V and 2 from J, leaving 9 bases between them. The CDR3 totals 13 residues. CDR3 nucleotides: TGTGCCAGTAGTGCGGACCTGCAAGAGACCCAGTACTTC. It yields the protein CASSADLQETQYF.

The V and J genes are TRBV7-2 and TRBJ1-2; possible D gene TRBD1, 5 bases. Germline V gene sequence: CDR1 SGHTA, CDR2 FQGNSA. This CDR3 region has 13 residues. With 6 bases removed from V and 2 bases from J, the gap between germline ends came to 10 bases. The CDR3 nucleotides are TGTGCCAGCAGTTTGACAGAGAACTATGGCTACACCTTC. This encodes CASSLTENYGYTF.

The J gene is TRBJ1-2, the V gene TRBV19; D is undetermined. The CDR3 consists of 14 residues. The V end lost 6 bases, the J end lost 0 bases, and 11 bases lay between the germline ends. Looked up from germline, CDR1 is LNHDA and CDR2 is SQIVND (reference sequence). CDR3 residues: CASSPDIANYGYTF. Written as DNA, the CDR3 is TGTGCCAGTAGCCCCGACATAGCTAACTATGGCTACACCTTC.

This rearrangement joins TRBV5-5 to TRBJ1-2, with a tentative D call TRBD1 (5 bases). This CDR3 region has 16 residues. Trimming took off 0 bases at V and 0 bases at J, with 12 bases between the two ends. CDR1 SGHKS and CDR2 YYEKEE come from the germline V gene (reference sequence). The CDR3 loop reads CASSLALGVSNYGYTF. CDR3 DNA sequence: TGTGCCAGCAGCTTGGCCTTAGGGGTTTCTAACTATGGCTACACCTTC.

The J gene is TRBJ2-7, the V gene TRBV7-2, with D possibly being TRBD2 (5 bases). CDR3 size: 13 residues. Looked up from germline, CDR1 is SGHTA and CDR2 is FQGNSA. The V gene lost 1 base and the J gene lost 7 bases, with 11 bases spanning the gap. The CDR3 nucleotides are TGTGCCAGCAGCTTAGAAGCCTGGAGGGAGCAGTACTTC. Its translation: CASSLEAWREQYF.

V gene TRBV5-1 combines with J gene TRBJ2-3; D call uncertain. The germline gives CDR1 SGHRS, CDR2 YFSETQ. With 2 bases removed from V and 4 bases from J, the gap between germline ends came to 2 bases. This CDR3 has 11 residues. In DNA, the CDR3 is TGCGCCAGCAGCTTCGCAGATACGCAGTATTTT. Translated, it gives CASSFADTQYF.

This rearrangement joins TRBV19 to TRBJ1-4; D is unresolved. CDR1 is LNHDA and CDR2 is SQIVND in the germline V gene (reference sequence). V was clipped by 1 base and J by 8 bases, with 14 bases between them. CDR3 size: 15 residues. CDR3 region: CASSIGGPVGEKLFF. The CDR3, as DNA: TGTGCCAGTAGTATAGGAGGTCCGGTGGGGGAAAAACTGTTTTTT.

This chain joins TRBV5-4 and TRBJ2-5, with D hard to call. From germline, CDR1 is SGHNT and CDR2 YYREEE (reference sequence). The V end lost 1 base, the J end lost 5 bases, and 12 bases lay between the germline ends. There are 14 residues in the CDR3. CDR3 nucleotide sequence: TGTGCCAGCAGCTTGAAGACGTCCGGGGAGACCCAGTACTTC. The encoded protein is CASSLKTSGETQYF.

The chain employs TRBV6-6 and TRBJ1-2; possible D gene TRBD1, 6 bases. V dropped 2 bases and J dropped 7 bases, with 11 bases sitting between them. CDR3 length: 13 residues. CDR1 and CDR2 (germline): MNHNY, SVGAGI (reference sequence). The chain's CDR3 is CASSYGAGVGYTF. The CDR3 coding sequence is TGTGCCAGCAGTTACGGGGCAGGGGTTGGCTACACCTTC.

The genes are TRBV10-3 and TRBJ2-5; either TRBD1 or TRBD2 may supply D (6 bases each). Germline-derived CDR1 and CDR2 are ENHRY and SYGVKD. V shed 6 bases and J shed 5 bases, with 13 bases lying between them. The CDR3 runs 13 residues. CDR3 in DNA: TGTGCCATCAGCCGGGGGCCAGGGGAGACCCAGTACTTC. It encodes CAISRGPGETQYF.